A selection of T cell receptor beta chains follows, all from one sample in a study of identical twins. TCRdb re-called the 5' RACE reads with MiXCR, one entry per CDR3 protein. The data show roughly 220,000 distinct CDR3 sequences, 6.5% to 8% seen once. The same specimen was also included in a second study, on T cells expressing NK-cell markers.

What was sequenced was CD8+ T cells sorted from blood. The receptor source for this set is a young woman in good health. Both conserved end residues are part of each CDR3. The D gene is left open where the match is weak. Clone size is given for some rows only: seen once, a few or many times, or a class if the clone is expanded.

V	size	J	D	CDR3	DNA
TRBV20-1	few	TRBJ2-3	-	CSATDREGEDTQYF	TGCAGTGCCACGGACAGGGAGGGAGAGGATACGCAGTATTTT
TRBV11-2	few	TRBJ2-3	TRBD2	CASSTTGGRGVPIKYF	TGTGCCAGCAGCACGACGGGGGGGCGGGGGGTGCCCATAAAGTATTTT
TRBV12-3/TRBV12-4	few	TRBJ2-7	TRBD1	CASSPRTGFNFYEQYF	TGTGCCAGCAGTCCCCGGACAGGGTTTAACTTCTACGAGCAGTACTTC
TRBV7-9	many	TRBJ2-2	-	CASTSIGTGELFF	TGTGCCAGCACCTCCATTGGGACCGGGGAGCTGTTTTTT
TRBV29-1	-	TRBJ1-4	-	CSVALGTKLFF	TGCAGCGTCGCCTTAGGGACTAAACTGTTTTTT
TRBV20-1	many	TRBJ2-1	TRBD2	CSARDLAASYNEQFF	TGCAGTGCTAGAGATCTAGCGGCCTCCTACAATGAGCAGTTCTTC
TRBV20-1	few	TRBJ2-5	TRBD2	CSATTHGLAGGPLETQYF	TGCAGTGCCACAACACACGGACTAGCGGGAGGGCCTCTGGAGACCCAGTACTTC
TRBV20-1	few	TRBJ1-2	-	CSARDSGRHTF	TGCAGTGCTAGAGATTCGGGGAGACACACCTTC
TRBV5-5	many	TRBJ2-7	-	CASSPLGPLYEQYF	TGTGCCAGCAGCCCCCTGGGACCGCTCTACGAGCAGTACTTC
TRBV4-1	-	TRBJ2-7	-	CASSQDWQGYYEQYF	TGCGCCAGCAGCCAAGATTGGCAGGGGTACTACGAGCAGTACTTC
TRBV7-9	few	TRBJ2-1	-	CASSSSRGPSSYNEQFF	TGTGCCAGCAGCTCATCCAGGGGCCCCAGCTCCTACAATGAGCAGTTCTTC
TRBV20-1	-	TRBJ2-7	-	CSARSGDGEQYF	TGCAGTGCTCGATCGGGGGACGGCGAGCAGTACTTC
TRBV20-1	many	TRBJ1-6	TRBD1	CSAISGGRLDSPLHF	TGCAGTGCTATCTCAGGGGGCCGCTTAGATTCACCCCTCCACTTT
TRBV27	-	TRBJ2-1	TRBD2	CASFSSGGINEQFF	TGTGCCAGCTTTTCTAGCGGGGGTATCAATGAGCAGTTCTTC
TRBV4-3	-	TRBJ2-1	TRBD2	CASSQVLAGGYNEQFF	TGCGCCAGCAGCCAAGTTCTAGCGGGAGGTTACAATGAGCAGTTCTTC
TRBV20-1	-	TRBJ2-1	-	CSARVVGVGLYNEQFF	TGCAGTGCTAGAGTTGTGGGGGTTGGGCTCTACAATGAGCAGTTCTTC
TRBV12-3/TRBV12-4	few	TRBJ1-1	-	CASSTGKQNTEAFF	TGTGCCAGCAGTACCGGGAAGCAGAACACTGAAGCTTTCTTT
TRBV7-9	-	TRBJ2-3	-	CASSARAGGARPDTQYF	TGTGCCAGCAGCGCACGGGCAGGCGGGGCGAGGCCAGATACGCAGTATTTT
TRBV5-1	-	TRBJ1-4	-	CASSPIPATVHEKLFF	TGCGCCAGCAGCCCTATCCCGGCAACAGTTCATGAAAAACTGTTTTTT
TRBV5-5	many	TRBJ2-5	-	CASTTGLETRAQYF	TGTGCCAGCACTACGGGACTGGAAACGAGGGCCCAGTACTTC
TRBV7-8	-	TRBJ1-1	-	CASSPSRASTEAFF	TGTGCCAGCAGCCCCAGTCGAGCGAGCACTGAAGCTTTCTTT
TRBV6-6	many	TRBJ1-1	-	CASSYREAFF	TGTGCCAGCAGTTATCGGGAAGCTTTCTTT
TRBV29-1	few	TRBJ1-1	-	CSVVGFDDRNTEAFF	TGCAGCGTTGTCGGTTTCGACGACAGAAACACTGAAGCTTTCTTT
TRBV10-2	many	TRBJ2-7	TRBD1	CASTPIPRTGEHEQYF	TGCGCCAGCACCCCTATCCCCCGGACAGGGGAGCACGAGCAGTACTTC
TRBV6-6	-	TRBJ2-7	-	CASRDMGIEQYF	TGTGCCAGCAGAGATATGGGAATCGAGCAGTACTTC
TRBV27	few	TRBJ2-2	-	CASSSRGNTGELFF	TGTGCCAGCAGTTCCAGGGGAAACACCGGGGAGCTGTTTTTT
TRBV12-3/TRBV12-4	few	TRBJ2-1	TRBD2	CASSQGLARPNNEQFF	TGTGCCAGCAGCCAGGGACTAGCGCGACCAAACAATGAGCAGTTCTTC
TRBV7-9	few	TRBJ2-3	-	CASTTTADTQYF	TGTGCCAGCACCACTACCGCAGATACGCAGTATTTT
TRBV15	few	TRBJ1-5	-	CATSRDREVRGSQPQHF	TGTGCCACCAGCAGAGATCGGGAGGTTAGGGGATCACAGCCCCAGCATTTT
TRBV18	-	TRBJ2-7	-	CASSPWGRQGTYEQYF	TGTGCCAGCTCACCATGGGGTCGCCAAGGGACCTACGAGCAGTACTTC
TRBV10-3	-	TRBJ2-3	-	CAISESQGGTQYF	TGTGCCATCAGTGAGTCGCAGGGGGGTACGCAGTATTTT
TRBV20-1	few	TRBJ1-6	-	CSAPDTRSLHF	TGCAGTGCACCGGATACTAGGTCGCTCCACTTT
TRBV7-9	few	TRBJ2-7	-	CASSAPTGWNEQYF	TGTGCCAGCAGCGCCCCCACGGGGTGGAACGAGCAGTACTTC
TRBV27	-	TRBJ2-2	TRBD1	CASSSRDRPAGELFF	TGTGCCAGCAGTTCCAGGGACAGACCTGCCGGGGAGCTGTTTTTT
TRBV7-3	few	TRBJ2-1	-	CASSWGPQELYNEQFF	TGTGCCAGCAGCTGGGGGCCTCAAGAGCTATACAATGAGCAGTTCTTC
TRBV9	-	TRBJ1-1	-	CASSVVPTDIMNTEAFF	TGTGCCAGCAGCGTAGTCCCAACAGACATAATGAACACTGAAGCTTTCTTT
TRBV7-3	few	TRBJ2-7	-	CASRETGREQYF	TGTGCCAGCAGGGAAACAGGGCGCGAGCAGTACTTC
TRBV9	few	TRBJ1-2	-	CASTEDIGFSGYTF	TGTGCCAGCACAGAAGATATCGGGTTCTCTGGCTACACCTTC
TRBV20-1	many	TRBJ2-4	-	CSAVGDPYKNIQYF	TGCAGTGCCGTGGGGGATCCCTACAAAAACATTCAGTACTTC
TRBV7-2	few	TRBJ2-6	-	CASSLVLRAGANVLTF	TGTGCCAGCAGCTTAGTACTCCGGGCCGGGGCCAACGTCCTGACTTTC
TRBV2	-	TRBJ2-3	TRBD2	CASSESGGADTQYF	TGTGCCAGCAGTGAATCGGGGGGAGCAGATACGCAGTATTTT
TRBV30	-	TRBJ1-5	TRBD1	CAWSLGQGGQPQHF	TGTGCCTGGAGTCTTGGACAGGGGGGACAGCCCCAGCATTTT
TRBV27	many	TRBJ1-6	TRBD1	CASSPGTANSPLHF	TGTGCCAGCAGCCCCGGGACAGCGAATTCACCCCTCCACTTT
TRBV5-5	many	TRBJ1-2	TRBD1	CASTSGGPDRYTF	TGTGCCAGCACTTCAGGGGGGCCTGATCGCTACACCTTC
TRBV12-3/TRBV12-4	many	TRBJ2-1	-	CASRDGQPQFF	TGTGCCAGCAGAGATGGACAGCCCCAGTTCTTC
TRBV2	-	TRBJ1-1	-	CASSRGPTTEAFF	TGTGCCAGCAGCCGAGGTCCCACCACTGAAGCTTTCTTT
TRBV24-1	few	TRBJ2-1	-	CATSDGSGIRFF	TGTGCCACCAGTGATGGTAGCGGTATACGATTCTTC
TRBV2	many	TRBJ2-1	TRBD2	CASRGLAGTFF	TGTGCCAGCAGGGGACTAGCGGGGACGTTCTTC
TRBV29-1	-	TRBJ2-1	TRBD2	CSVKGLAGGREQFF	TGCAGCGTAAAAGGACTAGCGGGGGGGAGAGAGCAGTTCTTC
TRBV5-6	-	TRBJ2-3	TRBD2	CASSLELAGGPGADTQYF	TGTGCCAGCAGCTTGGAACTAGCGGGAGGGCCAGGCGCAGATACGCAGTATTTT
TRBV10-3	few	TRBJ1-5	-	CAISEPLEGRGSQPQHF	TGTGCCATCAGTGAGCCGCTGGAGGGCAGGGGAAGTCAGCCCCAGCATTTT
TRBV7-9	few	TRBJ2-1	-	CASPQPARRNEQFF	TGTGCCAGCCCCCAACCGGCACGGCGGAATGAGCAGTTCTTC
TRBV7-9	few	TRBJ2-4	TRBD2	CASSLTIGGRADNIQYF	TGTGCCAGCAGCCTAACGATTGGCGGGAGGGCCGATAACATTCAGTACTTC
TRBV7-9	many	TRBJ2-5	-	CASSPPGREDETQYF	TGTGCCAGCAGCCCCCCCGGCAGGGAGGATGAGACCCAGTACTTC
TRBV20-1	-	TRBJ2-3	TRBD2	CSARDERGAGGCTDTQYF	TGCAGTGCTAGAGATGAGCGGGGAGCGGGAGGTTGCACAGATACGCAGTATTTT